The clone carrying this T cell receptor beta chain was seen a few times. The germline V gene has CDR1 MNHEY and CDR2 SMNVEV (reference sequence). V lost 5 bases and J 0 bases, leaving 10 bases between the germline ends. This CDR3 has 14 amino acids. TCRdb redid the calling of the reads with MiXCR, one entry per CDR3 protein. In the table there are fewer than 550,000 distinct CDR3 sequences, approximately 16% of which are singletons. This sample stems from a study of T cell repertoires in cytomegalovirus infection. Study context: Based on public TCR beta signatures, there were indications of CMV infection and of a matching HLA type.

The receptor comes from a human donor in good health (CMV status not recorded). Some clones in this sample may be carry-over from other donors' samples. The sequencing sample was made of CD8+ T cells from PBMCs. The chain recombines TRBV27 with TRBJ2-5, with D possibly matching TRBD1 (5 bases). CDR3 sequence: CASSPGSHQETQYF. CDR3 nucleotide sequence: TGTGCCAGCAGTCCAGGGTCCCACCAAGAGACCCAGTACTTC.